Following are 7 T cell receptor beta chains from one sample sequenced in a study of cytomegalovirus exposure and HLA in healthy donors. Primers for the PCR totalled 60 Vbeta and 13 Jbeta. Method: immunoSEQ multiplex PCR; TCRdb's copy keeps in-frame clones and lacks some. The table includes 150,000 to 170,000 clones, roughly 79% detected once. What was sequenced was PBMCs. These receptors were obtained from a man aged 18 to 30 in good health and CMV-seronegative.

The chain uses TRBV5-1 and TRBJ1-2, with 9 bases aligning to TRBD1. CDR3 length: 15 residues. V lost 7 bases to trimming and J lost 1 base; unmatched junction nucleotides: 8. The germline V gene encodes CDR1 SGHRS and CDR2 YFSETQ. CDR3 region: CASSPGDRDNYGYTF. In DNA, the CDR3 is TGCGCCAGCTCCCCGGGGGACAGGGATAACTATGGCTACACCTTC.

The chain couples TRBV6-5 to TRBJ1-2; D might be TRBD1 (5 bases). The CDR3 loop spans 15 amino acids. V was cut by 2 bases and J by 4 bases, with 14 bases left in between. In germline, CDR1 is MNHEY, CDR2 SVGAGI. CDR3 bases: TGTGCCAGCAGTTACGGGGCATTCTCGTCCTATGGCTACACCTTC. It is translated as CASSYGAFSSYGYTF.

The V call is TRBV5-4, the J call TRBJ2-2, with 8 positions matching TRBD2. J was trimmed by 1 base and V by 4 bases; bases with no gene match: 3. CDR1 SGHNT and CDR2 YYREEE come from the germline V gene (reference sequence). The CDR3 spans 15 residues. This CDR3 reads CASSPSGGNTGELFF. The CDR3 DNA reads TGTGCCAGCAGCCCAAGCGGGGGGAACACCGGGGAGCTGTTTTTT. Combining the CDR3 with reference TRBV5-4 and TRBJ2-2 gives the whole variable domain ETGVTQSPTHLIKTRGQQVTLRCSSQSGHNTVSWYQQALGQGPQFIFQYYREEENGRGNFPPRFSGLQFPNYSSELNVNALELDDSALYLCASSPSGGNTGELFFGEGSRLTVL.

The genes are TRBV6-5 and TRBJ2-7; 9 nucleotides match TRBD1. This CDR3 is built from 15 residues. Per the germline V gene, CDR1 is MNHEY and CDR2 is SVGAGI. V shed 0 bases and J 3 bases; nucleotides not matched to a gene: 3. CDR3 region: CASSYSGQGNYEQYV. CDR3 nucleotides: TGTGCCAGCAGTTACTCGGGACAGGGAAACTACGAGCAGTACGTC.

This chain uses TRBV28 with TRBJ1-6; 7 bases align to TRBD1. The trim removed 2 bases at V and 10 bases at J, leaving 8 bases unmatched. The CDR3 is made up of 15 amino acids. Germline assignment: CDR1 MDHEN and CDR2 SYDVKM. CDR3 in amino acids: CASSLPTGPGSPLHF. CDR3 in DNA: TGTGCCAGCAGTTTACCGACAGGGCCGGGCTCACCCCTCCACTTT.

The chain carries TRBV6-6 and TRBJ2-7; D possibly corresponds to TRBD1 (5 bases). The V and J ends lost 6 bases and 5 bases respectively, with 17 bases between them. This CDR3 spans 14 amino acids. Germline V lookup: CDR1 MNHNY, CDR2 SVGAGI (reference sequence). Here the CDR3 reads CASRFLAGPHEQYF. The CDR3 DNA sequence: TGTGCCAGCAGGTTCCTGGCAGGGCCCCACGAGCAGTACTTC.

This sequence joins TRBV21-1 and TRBJ2-1; the table's D gene call, TRBD2, was not cross checked with the DNA. TRBV21-1 is a recognized pseudogene. CDR3 length: 13 residues. The CDR3 loop is CASKQRIYNEQFF. CDR3 bases: TGTGCCAGCAAACAGCGGATCTACAATGAGCAGTTCTTC.